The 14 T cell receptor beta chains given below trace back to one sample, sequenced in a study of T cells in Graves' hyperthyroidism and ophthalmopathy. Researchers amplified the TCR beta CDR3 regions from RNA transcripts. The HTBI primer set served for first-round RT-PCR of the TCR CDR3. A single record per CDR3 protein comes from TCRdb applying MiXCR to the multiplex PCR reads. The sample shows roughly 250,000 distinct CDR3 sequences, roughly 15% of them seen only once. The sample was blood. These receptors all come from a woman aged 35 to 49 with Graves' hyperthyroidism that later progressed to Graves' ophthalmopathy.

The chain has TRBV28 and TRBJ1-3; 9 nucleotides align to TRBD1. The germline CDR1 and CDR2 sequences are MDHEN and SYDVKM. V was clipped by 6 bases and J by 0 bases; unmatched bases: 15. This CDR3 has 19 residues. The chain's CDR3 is CASSRNRGPLSFSGNTIYF. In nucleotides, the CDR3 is TGTGCCAGCAGCCGTAACAGGGGGCCGTTATCTTTCTCTGGAAACACCATATATTTT.

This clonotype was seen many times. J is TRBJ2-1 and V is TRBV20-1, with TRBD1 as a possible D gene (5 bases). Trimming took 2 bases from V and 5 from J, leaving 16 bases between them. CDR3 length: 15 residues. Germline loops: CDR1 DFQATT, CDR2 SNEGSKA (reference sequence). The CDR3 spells CSARSGQQVDNEQFF. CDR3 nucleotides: TGCAGTGCTAGATCAGGTCAACAGGTTGACAATGAGCAGTTCTTC.

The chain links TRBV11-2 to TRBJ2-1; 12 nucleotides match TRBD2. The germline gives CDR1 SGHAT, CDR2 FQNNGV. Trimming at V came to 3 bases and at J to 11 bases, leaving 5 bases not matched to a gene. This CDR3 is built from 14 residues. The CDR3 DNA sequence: TGTGCCAGCAGCTTTCGACTAGCGGGAGTGCAGCAGTTCTTC. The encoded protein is CASSFRLAGVQQFF.

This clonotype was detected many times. CDR3 protein: CSVRTSYQETQYF. CDR3 sequence (DNA): TGCAGCGTTCGCACTAGCTACCAAGAGACCCAGTACTTC. The gene calls are TRBV29-1 and TRBJ2-5, with D maybe TRBD2 (6 bases). The V gene lost 5 bases and the J gene lost 0 bases, with 10 bases spanning the gap. The germline V gene encodes CDR1 SQVTM and CDR2 ANQGSEA. The CDR3 totals 13 residues. Combining the CDR3 with reference TRBV29-1 and TRBJ2-5 gives the whole variable domain SAVISQKPSRDICQRGTSLTIQCQVDSQVTMMFWYRQQPGQSLTLIATANQGSEATYESGFVIDKFPISRPNLTFSTLTVSNMSPEDSSIYLCSVRTSYQETQYFGPGTRLLVL.

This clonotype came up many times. This chain's CDR3 is CASSPETGNGNTIYF. The CDR3 coding sequence is TGTGCCAGCAGCCCCGAAACGGGGAACGGAAACACCATATATTTT. The gene calls are TRBV9 and TRBJ1-3; D remains unclear. V lost 4 bases and J 4 bases, leaving 15 bases between the germline ends. Germline CDR1 SGDLS, CDR2 YYNGEE. The CDR3 totals 15 residues.

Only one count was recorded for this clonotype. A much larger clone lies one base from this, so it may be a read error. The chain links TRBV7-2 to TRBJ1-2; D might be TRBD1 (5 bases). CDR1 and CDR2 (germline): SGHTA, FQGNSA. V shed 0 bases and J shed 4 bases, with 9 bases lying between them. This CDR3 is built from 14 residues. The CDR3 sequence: CTSSLARQSYGYTF. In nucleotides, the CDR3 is TGTACCAGCAGCTTAGCGAGACAGAGCTATGGCTACACCTTC.

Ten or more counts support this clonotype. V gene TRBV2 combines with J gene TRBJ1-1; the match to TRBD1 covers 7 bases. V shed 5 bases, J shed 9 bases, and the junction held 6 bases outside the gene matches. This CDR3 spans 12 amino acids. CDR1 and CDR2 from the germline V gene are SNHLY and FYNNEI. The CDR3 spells CASSPGTVQAFF. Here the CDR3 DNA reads TGTGCCAGCAGTCCGGGGACAGTTCAAGCTTTCTTT. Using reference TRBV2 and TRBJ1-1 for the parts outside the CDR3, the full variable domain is EPEVTQTPSHQVTQMGQEVILRCVPISNHLYFYWYRQILGQKVEFLVSFYNNEISEKSEIFDDQFSVERPDGSNFTLKIRSTKLEDSAMYFCASSPGTVQAFFGQGTRLTVV.

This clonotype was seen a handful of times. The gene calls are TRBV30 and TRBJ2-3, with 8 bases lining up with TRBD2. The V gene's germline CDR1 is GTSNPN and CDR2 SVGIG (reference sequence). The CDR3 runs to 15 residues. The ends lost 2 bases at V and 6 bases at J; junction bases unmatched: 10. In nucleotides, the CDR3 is TGTGCCTGGAGTATGTTGGCCGGGGGGGGGGATACGCAGTATTTT. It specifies CAWSMLAGGGDTQYF. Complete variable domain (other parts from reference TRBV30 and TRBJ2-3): SQTIHQWPATLVQPVGSPLSLECTVEGTSNPNLYWYRQAAGRGLQLLFYSVGIGQISSEVPQNLSASRPQDRQFILSSKKLLLSDSGFYLCAWSMLAGGGDTQYFGPGTRLTVL.

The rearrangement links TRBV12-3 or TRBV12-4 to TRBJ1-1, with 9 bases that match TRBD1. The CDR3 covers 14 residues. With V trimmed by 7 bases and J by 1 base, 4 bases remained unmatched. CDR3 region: CASKGQGQNTEAFF. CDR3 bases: TGTGCCAGCAAAGGACAGGGGCAGAACACTGAAGCTTTCTTT.

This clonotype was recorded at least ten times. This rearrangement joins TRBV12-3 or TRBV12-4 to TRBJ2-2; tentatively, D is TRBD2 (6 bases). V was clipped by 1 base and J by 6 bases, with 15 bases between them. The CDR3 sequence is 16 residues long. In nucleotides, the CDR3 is TGTGCCAGCAGTTTAGGGGGGACTGGAAATGCCGGGGAGCTGTTTTTT. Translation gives CASSLGGTGNAGELFF.

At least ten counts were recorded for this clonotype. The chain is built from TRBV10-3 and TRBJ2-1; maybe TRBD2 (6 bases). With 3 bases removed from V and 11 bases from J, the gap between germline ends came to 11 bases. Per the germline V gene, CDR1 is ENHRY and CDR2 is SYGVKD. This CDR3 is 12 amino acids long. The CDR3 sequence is CAISERGLKQFF. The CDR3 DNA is TGTGCCATCAGTGAACGTGGACTAAAGCAGTTCTTC.

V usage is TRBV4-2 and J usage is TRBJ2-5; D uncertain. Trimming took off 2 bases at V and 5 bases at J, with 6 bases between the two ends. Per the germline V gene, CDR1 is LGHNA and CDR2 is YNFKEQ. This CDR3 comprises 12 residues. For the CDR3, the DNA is TGTGCCAGCAGCCAAAGTGGGGAGACCCAGTACTTC. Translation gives CASSQSGETQYF.

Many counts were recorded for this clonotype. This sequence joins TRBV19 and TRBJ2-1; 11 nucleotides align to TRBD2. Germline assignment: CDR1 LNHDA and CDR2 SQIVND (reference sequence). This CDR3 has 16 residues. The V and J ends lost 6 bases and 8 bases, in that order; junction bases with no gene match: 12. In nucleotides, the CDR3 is TGTGCCAGTAGGGATAATATAGCGGGAGGGCTGGATGAGCAGTTCTTC. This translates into CASRDNIAGGLDEQFF. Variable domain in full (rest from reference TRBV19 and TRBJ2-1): DGGITQSPKYLFRKEGQNVTLSCEQNLNHDAMYWYRQDPGQGLRLIYYSQIVNDFQKGDIAEGYSVSREKKESFPLTVTSAQKNPTAFYLCASRDNIAGGLDEQFFGPGTRLTVL.

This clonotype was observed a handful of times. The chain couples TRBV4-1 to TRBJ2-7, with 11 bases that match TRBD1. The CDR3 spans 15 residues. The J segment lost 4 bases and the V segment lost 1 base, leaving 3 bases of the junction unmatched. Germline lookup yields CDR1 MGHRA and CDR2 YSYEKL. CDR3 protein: CASSQAGTGGYEQYF. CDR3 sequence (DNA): TGCGCCAGCAGCCAAGCCGGGACAGGGGGTTACGAGCAGTACTTC.